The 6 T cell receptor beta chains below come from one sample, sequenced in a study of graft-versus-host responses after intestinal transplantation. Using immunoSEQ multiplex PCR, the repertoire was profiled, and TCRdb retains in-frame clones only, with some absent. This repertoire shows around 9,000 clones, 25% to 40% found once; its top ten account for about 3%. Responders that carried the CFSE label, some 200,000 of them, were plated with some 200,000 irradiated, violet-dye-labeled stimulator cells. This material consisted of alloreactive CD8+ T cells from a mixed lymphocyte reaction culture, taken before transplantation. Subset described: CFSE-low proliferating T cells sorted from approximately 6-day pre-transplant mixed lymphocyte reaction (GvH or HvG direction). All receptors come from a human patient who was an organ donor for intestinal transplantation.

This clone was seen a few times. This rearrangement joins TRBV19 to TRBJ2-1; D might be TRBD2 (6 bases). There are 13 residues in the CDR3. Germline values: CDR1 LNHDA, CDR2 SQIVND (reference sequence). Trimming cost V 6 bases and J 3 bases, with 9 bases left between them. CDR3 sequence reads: CASREEGYNEQFF. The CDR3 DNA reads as TGTGCCAGTAGGGAGGAGGGCTACAATGAGCAGTTCTTC.

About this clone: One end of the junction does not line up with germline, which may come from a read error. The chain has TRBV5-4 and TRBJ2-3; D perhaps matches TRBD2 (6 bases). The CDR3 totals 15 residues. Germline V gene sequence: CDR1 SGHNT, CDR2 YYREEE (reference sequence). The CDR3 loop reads CASSLGLADTDTQYF. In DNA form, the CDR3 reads TGCGCCAGCAGCTTGGGATTAGCGGACACAGATACGCAGTATTTT. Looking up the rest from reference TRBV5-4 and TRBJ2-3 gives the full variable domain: ETGVTQSPTHLIKTRGQQVTLRCSSQSGHNTVSWYQQALGQGPQFIFQYYREEENGRGNFPPRFSGLQFPNYSSELNVNALELDDSALYLCASSLGLADTDTQYFGPGTRLTVL.

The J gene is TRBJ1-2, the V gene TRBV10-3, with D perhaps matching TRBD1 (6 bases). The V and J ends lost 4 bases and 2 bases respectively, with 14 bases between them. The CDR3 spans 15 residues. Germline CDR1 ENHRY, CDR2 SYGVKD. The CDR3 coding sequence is TGTGCCATCAGTGTTTACAGGGTGGGCAACTATGGCTACACCTTC. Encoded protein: CAISVYRVGNYGYTF.

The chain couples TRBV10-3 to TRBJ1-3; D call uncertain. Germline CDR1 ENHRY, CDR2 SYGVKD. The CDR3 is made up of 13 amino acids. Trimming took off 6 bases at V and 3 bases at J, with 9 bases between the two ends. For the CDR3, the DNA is TGTGCCATCAGACCTAACCGTGGAAACACCATATATTTT. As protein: CAIRPNRGNTIYF.

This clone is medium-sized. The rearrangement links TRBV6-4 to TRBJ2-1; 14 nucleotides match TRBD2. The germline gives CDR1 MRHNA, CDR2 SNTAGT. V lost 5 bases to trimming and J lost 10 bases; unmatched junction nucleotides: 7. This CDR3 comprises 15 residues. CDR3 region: CASSPTSGRAHEQFF. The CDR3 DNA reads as TGTGCCAGCAGTCCGACTAGCGGGAGGGCCCACGAGCAGTTCTTC.

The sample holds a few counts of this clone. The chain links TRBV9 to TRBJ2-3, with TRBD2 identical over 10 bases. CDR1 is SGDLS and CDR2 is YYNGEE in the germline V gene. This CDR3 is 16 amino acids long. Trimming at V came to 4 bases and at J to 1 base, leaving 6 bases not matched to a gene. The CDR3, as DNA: TGTGCCAGCAGCCAACTCAGCGGGGGGGGCACAGATACGCAGTATTTT. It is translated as CASSQLSGGGTDTQYF.